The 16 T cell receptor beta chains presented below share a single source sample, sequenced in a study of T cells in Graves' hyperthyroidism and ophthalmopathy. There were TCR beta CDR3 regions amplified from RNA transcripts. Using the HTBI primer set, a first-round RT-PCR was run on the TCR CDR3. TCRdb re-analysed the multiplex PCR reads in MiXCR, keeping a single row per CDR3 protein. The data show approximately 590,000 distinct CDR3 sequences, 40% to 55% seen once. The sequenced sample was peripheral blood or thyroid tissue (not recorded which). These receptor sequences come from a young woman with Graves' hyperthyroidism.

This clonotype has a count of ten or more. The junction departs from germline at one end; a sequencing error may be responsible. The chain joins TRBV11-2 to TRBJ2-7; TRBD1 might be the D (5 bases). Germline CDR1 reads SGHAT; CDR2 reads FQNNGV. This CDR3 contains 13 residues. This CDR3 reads CASSQDSSYEQYF. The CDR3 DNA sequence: TGCGCCAGCAGCCAAGACAGCTCCTACGAGCAGTACTTC.

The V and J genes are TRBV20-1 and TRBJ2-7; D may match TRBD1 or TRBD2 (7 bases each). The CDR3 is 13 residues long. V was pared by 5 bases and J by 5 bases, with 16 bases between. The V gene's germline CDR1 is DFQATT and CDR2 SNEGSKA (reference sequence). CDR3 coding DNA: TGCAGTGCTGGGGGGGGGACAGTACACGAGCAGTACTTC. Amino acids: CSAGGGTVHEQYF.

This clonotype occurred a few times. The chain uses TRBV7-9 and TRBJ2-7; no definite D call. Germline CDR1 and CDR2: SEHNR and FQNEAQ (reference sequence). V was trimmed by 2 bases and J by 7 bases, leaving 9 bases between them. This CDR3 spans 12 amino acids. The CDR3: CASSLQQREQYF. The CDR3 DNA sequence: TGTGCCAGCAGCTTACAGCAGAGAGAGCAGTACTTC.

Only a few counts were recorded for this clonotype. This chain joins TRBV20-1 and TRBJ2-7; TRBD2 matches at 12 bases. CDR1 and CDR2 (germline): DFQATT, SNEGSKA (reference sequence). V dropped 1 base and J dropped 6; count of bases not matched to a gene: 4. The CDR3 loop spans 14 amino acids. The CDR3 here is CSARVALAGGEQYF. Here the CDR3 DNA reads TGCAGTGCTAGAGTCGCACTAGCGGGAGGCGAGCAGTACTTC.

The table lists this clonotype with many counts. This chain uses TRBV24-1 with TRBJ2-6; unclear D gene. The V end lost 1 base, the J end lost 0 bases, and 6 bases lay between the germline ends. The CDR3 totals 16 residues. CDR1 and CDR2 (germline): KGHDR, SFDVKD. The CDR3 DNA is TGTGCCACCAGTGATTTTAAAGCCTCTGGGGCCAACGTCCTGACTTTC. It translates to CATSDFKASGANVLTF.

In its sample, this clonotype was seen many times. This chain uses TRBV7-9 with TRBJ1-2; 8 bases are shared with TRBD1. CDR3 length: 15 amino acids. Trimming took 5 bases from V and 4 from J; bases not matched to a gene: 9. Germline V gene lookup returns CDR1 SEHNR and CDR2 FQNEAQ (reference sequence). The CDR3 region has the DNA TGTGCCAGCAGCCGGACAGGGATCGGATCCTATGGCTACACCTTC. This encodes CASSRTGIGSYGYTF. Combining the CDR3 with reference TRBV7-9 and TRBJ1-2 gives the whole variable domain DTGVSQNPRHKITKRGQNVTFRCDPISEHNRLYWYRQTLGQGPEFLTYFQNEAQLEKSRLLSDRFSAERPKGSFSTLEIQRTEQGDSAMYLCASSRTGIGSYGYTFGSGTRLTVV.

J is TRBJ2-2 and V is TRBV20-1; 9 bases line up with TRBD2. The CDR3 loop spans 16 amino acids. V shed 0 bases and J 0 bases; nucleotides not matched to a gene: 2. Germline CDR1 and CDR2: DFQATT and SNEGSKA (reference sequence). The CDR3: CSARDTSGSNTGELFF. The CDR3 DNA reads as TGCAGTGCTAGAGACACTAGCGGGTCGAACACCGGGGAGCTGTTTTTT.

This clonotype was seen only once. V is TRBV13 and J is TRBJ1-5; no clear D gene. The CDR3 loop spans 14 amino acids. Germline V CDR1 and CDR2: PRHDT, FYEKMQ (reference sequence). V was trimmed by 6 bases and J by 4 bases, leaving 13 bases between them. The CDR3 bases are TGTGCCAGCAGTTTGGAAGGGCAAAATCAGCCCCAGCATTTT. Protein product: CASSLEGQNQPQHF. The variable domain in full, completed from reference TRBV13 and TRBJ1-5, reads AAGVIQSPRHLIKEKRETATLKCYPIPRHDTVYWYQQGPGQDPQFLISFYEKMQSDKGSIPDRFSAQQFSDYHSELNMSSLELGDSALYFCASSLEGQNQPQHFGDGTRLSIL.

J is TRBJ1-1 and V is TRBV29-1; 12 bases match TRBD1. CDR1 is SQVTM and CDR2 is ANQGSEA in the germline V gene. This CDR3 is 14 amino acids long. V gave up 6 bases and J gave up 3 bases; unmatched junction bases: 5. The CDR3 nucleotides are TGCAGCGTGCCCGGGACAGGGGGCTACACTGAAGCTTTCTTT. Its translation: CSVPGTGGYTEAFF.

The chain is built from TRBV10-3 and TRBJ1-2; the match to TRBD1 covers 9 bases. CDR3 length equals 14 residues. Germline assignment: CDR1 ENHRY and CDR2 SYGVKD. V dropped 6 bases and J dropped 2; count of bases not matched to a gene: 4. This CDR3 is CAISRDRENYGYTF. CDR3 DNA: TGTGCCATCAGCCGGGACAGGGAAAACTATGGCTACACCTTC.

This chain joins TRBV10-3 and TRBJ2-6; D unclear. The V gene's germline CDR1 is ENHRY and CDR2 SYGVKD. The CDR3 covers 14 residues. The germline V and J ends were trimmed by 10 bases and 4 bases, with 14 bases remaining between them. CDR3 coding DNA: TGTGCCACCCTCGAGAGCTACGGGGCCAACGTCCTGACTTTC. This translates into CATLESYGANVLTF.

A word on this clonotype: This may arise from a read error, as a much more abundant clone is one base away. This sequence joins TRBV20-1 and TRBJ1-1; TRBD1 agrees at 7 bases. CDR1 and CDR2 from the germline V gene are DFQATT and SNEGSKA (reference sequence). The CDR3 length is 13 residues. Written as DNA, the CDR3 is TGCAGTGTTAGAAAGGGGGCGCGCACTGAAGCTTTCTTT. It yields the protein CSVRKGARTEAFF.

The CDR3 spells CASSLDLGGRGYTF. CDR3 DNA: TGCGCCAGCAGCTTGGATCTGGGTGGCCGAGGCTACACCTTC. V is TRBV5-1 and J is TRBJ1-2; unclear D gene. Germline V CDR1 and CDR2: SGHRS, YFSETQ. V was shortened by 0 bases and J by 8 bases, with 14 bases between the two germline ends. This CDR3 comprises 14 residues.

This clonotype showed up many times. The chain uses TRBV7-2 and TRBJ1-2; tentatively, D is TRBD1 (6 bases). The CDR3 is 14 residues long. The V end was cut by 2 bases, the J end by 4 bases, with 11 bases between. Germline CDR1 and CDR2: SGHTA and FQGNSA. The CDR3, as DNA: TGTGCCAGCAGCTTATTCGAGGGGGGCTATGGCTACACCTTC. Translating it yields CASSLFEGGYGYTF.

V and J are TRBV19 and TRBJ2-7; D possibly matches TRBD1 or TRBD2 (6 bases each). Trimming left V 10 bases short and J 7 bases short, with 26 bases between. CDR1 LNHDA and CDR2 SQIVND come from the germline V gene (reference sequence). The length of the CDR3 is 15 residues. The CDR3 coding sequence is TGTGCCACCGCAGGGACCGGGACGGGGGCCTGGGAGCAGTACTTC. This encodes CATAGTGTGAWEQYF.

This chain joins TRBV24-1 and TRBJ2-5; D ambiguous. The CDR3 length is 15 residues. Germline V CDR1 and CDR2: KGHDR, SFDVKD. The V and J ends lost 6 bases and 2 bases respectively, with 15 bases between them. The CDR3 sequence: CATSPAWGKQETQYF. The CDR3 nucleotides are TGTGCCACCAGTCCTGCATGGGGAAAGCAAGAGACCCAGTACTTC.